One sample yielded the 30 T cell receptor beta chains listed below, sequenced in a study of blood T cell repertoires in COVID-19. Sequencing was performed with immunoSEQ multiplex PCR; in TCRdb, only in-frame clones are kept and a portion is missing. Seen here are 250,000 or so clones, roughly 90% observed once, and the top ten hold 6.2%. The sample was peripheral blood. The receptors stem from a man aged 55 to 69 with acute or convalescent COVID-19.

This rearrangement joins TRBV19 to TRBJ1-1, with TRBD1 matching 7 bases. Trimming cost V 2 bases and J 3 bases; bases outside gene matches: 6. Germline CDR1 is LNHDA and CDR2 is SQIVND (reference sequence). The CDR3 has 15 residues. Here the CDR3 reads CASSISGGGYTEAFF. CDR3 in DNA: TGTGCCAGTAGTATATCAGGAGGGGGCTACACTGAAGCTTTCTTT.

The genes are TRBV2 and TRBJ2-3, with 8 bases lining up with TRBD2. Germline V lookup: CDR1 SNHLY, CDR2 FYNNEI. The junction had 8 bases not matched to a gene; V was cut back by 5 bases and J by 7 bases. There are 14 residues in the CDR3. CDR3 sequence (DNA): TGTGCCAGCAGTAACAGCGGGAGTGATTATACGCAGTATTTT. Its protein is CASSNSGSDYTQYF.

The chain is built from TRBV7-2 and TRBJ1-1, with D possibly being TRBD1 (6 bases). The length of the CDR3 is 15 residues. V was cut by 5 bases and J by 1 base, with 14 bases left in between. The germline gives CDR1 SGHTA, CDR2 FQGNSA. Here the CDR3 reads CASSLGRGPNTEAFF. The CDR3 nucleotides read TGTGCCAGCAGCCTAGGCAGGGGCCCGAACACTGAAGCTTTCTTT.

The V and J genes are TRBV18 and TRBJ1-4; D perhaps matches TRBD1 (5 bases). Trimming removed 2 bases at V and 7 bases at J, with 14 bases between. CDR3 length equals 15 residues. Per the germline V gene, CDR1 is KGHSH and CDR2 is LQKENI. CDR3 in DNA: TGTGCCAGCTCACCAGTCCCGGGGGGGAGTGAAAAACTGTTTTTT. As protein: CASSPVPGGSEKLFF.

In its sample, this clone was seen once. CDR3 bases: TGTGCCAGCAGCTTGGTAGCAGGGAAGTATGGCTACACCTTC. Translated, it gives CASSLVAGKYGYTF. This chain connects TRBV5-6 to TRBJ1-2; D might be TRBD1 (5 bases). From germline, CDR1 is SGHDT and CDR2 YYEEEE. CDR3 length: 14 residues. The V end was cut by 0 bases, the J end by 5 bases, with 11 bases between.

The chain uses TRBV24-1 and TRBJ2-1; TRBD1 aligns across 7 bases. CDR1 KGHDR and CDR2 SFDVKD come from the germline V gene. The V segment lost 0 bases and the J segment 8 bases; nucleotides outside the gene matches: 0. This CDR3 is built from 13 residues. The CDR3 spells CATSDLDRDEQFF. The DNA of the CDR3 is TGTGCCACCAGTGATTTGGACAGGGATGAGCAGTTCTTC.

The V gene is TRBV24-1, the J gene TRBJ2-3; D possibly corresponds to TRBD1 (5 bases). The V gene lost 5 bases and the J gene lost 5 bases, with 7 bases spanning the gap. CDR3 size: 12 residues. Looked up from germline, CDR1 is KGHDR and CDR2 is SFDVKD. The CDR3 DNA follows: TGTGCCACCAGTGTCAGGGAAGATACGCAGTATTTT. It translates to CATSVREDTQYF.

The chain couples TRBV28 to TRBJ1-5; D call uncertain. This CDR3 contains 16 residues. V lost 1 base to trimming and J lost 3 bases, with 13 bases between them. Germline lookup yields CDR1 MDHEN and CDR2 SYDVKM. The CDR3 DNA reads as TGTGCCAGCAGTTTATTCGCACAGCTTATCAATCAGCCCCAGCATTTT. Protein sequence: CASSLFAQLINQPQHF.

DNA of the CDR3: TGTGCCAGCAGCCAAAGTGGGGGACAGGGGGCGCCAGGCGGCTACACCTTC. It translates to CASSQSGGQGAPGGYTF. The chain carries TRBV11-2 and TRBJ1-2; 12 bases match TRBD1. There are 17 residues in the CDR3. Unmatched junction bases numbered 15, after V lost 5 bases and J lost 8 bases. CDR1 and CDR2 from the germline V gene are SGHAT and FQNNGV.

V and J are TRBV19 and TRBJ2-1; 9 positions match TRBD2. The J segment lost 7 bases and the V segment lost 5 bases, leaving 9 bases of the junction unmatched. This CDR3 has 15 residues. CDR1 and CDR2 from the germline V gene are LNHDA and SQIVND (reference sequence). CDR3 sequence reads: CASSFSGRVGNEQFF. CDR3 nucleotide sequence: TGTGCCAGTAGTTTTAGCGGGAGAGTGGGGAATGAGCAGTTCTTC.

The chain combines TRBV24-1 with TRBJ2-7; 8 bases fit TRBD2. Germline V gives CDR1 KGHDR, CDR2 SFDVKD. The CDR3 consists of 16 residues. With 3 bases clipped from V and 0 bases from J, the junction kept 6 bases outside the gene matches. The CDR3 region is CATSDAEAGDSYEQYF. DNA for the CDR3: TGTGCCACCAGTGATGCCGAAGCGGGAGACTCCTACGAGCAGTACTTC.

The chain couples TRBV9 to TRBJ2-5, with TRBD2 matching 7 bases. With V trimmed by 0 bases and J by 4 bases, 6 bases remained unmatched. CDR1 SGDLS and CDR2 YYNGEE come from the germline V gene. The CDR3 spans 15 residues. The CDR3 region is CASSVGGREGETQYF. The CDR3 DNA reads as TGTGCCAGCAGCGTAGGAGGGAGGGAGGGAGAGACCCAGTACTTC.

This chain connects TRBV19 to TRBJ1-1, with 7 positions matching TRBD1. The germline V gene encodes CDR1 LNHDA and CDR2 SQIVND (reference sequence). Losses at the gene ends were 2 bases for V and 6 bases for J; bases not matched to a gene: 9. The CDR3 has 15 amino acids. As DNA, the CDR3 is TGTGCCAGTAGTATAATAGACAGGGAGGTCTCTGAAGCTTTCTTT. It translates to CASSIIDREVSEAFF.

The rearrangement uses TRBV27 and TRBJ2-2, with D perhaps matching TRBD2 (6 bases). The CDR3 totals 15 residues. V dropped 1 base and J dropped 6 bases, with 12 bases sitting between them. Per germline, CDR1 MNHEY and CDR2 SMNVEV (reference sequence). The chain's CDR3 is CASSLFAREAGELFF. CDR3 in DNA: TGTGCCAGCAGTTTATTTGCCAGGGAGGCCGGGGAGCTGTTTTTT.

This chain connects TRBV7-9 to TRBJ2-1; maybe TRBD1 (6 bases). Germline loops: CDR1 SEHNR, CDR2 FQNEAQ (reference sequence). The V and J ends lost 0 bases and 8 bases respectively, with 20 bases between them. This CDR3 region has 17 residues. DNA for the CDR3: TGTGCCAGCAGCTTAGCGCTAAGCAGGGGTAAAAAGGATGAGCAGTTCTTC. Translating it yields CASSLALSRGKKDEQFF.

The gene calls are TRBV4-1 and TRBJ1-1, with D unresolved. V lost 1 base and J lost 0, with 9 bases in between. This CDR3 spans 15 amino acids. Germline V CDR1 and CDR2: MGHRA, YSYEKL. CDR3 region: CASSQGHSMNTEAFF. In nucleotides, the CDR3 is TGCGCCAGCAGCCAAGGGCACAGCATGAACACTGAAGCTTTCTTT.

The J gene is TRBJ2-1, the V gene TRBV12-3 or TRBV12-4; D is perhaps TRBD2 (5 bases). The V end was cut by 3 bases, the J end by 9 bases, with 12 bases between. The CDR3 consists of 13 residues. The CDR3 region has the DNA TGTGCCAGCAGTTTGCGAGGGTTTGGTGAGCAGTTCTTC. Encoded protein: CASSLRGFGEQFF.

As for this clone: An end of the junction does not agree with germline; a read error may underlie this. J is TRBJ2-1 and V is TRBV7-7, with 9 bases matching TRBD2. This CDR3 comprises 14 residues. The germline CDR1 and CDR2 sequences are SSHAT and FNYEAQ (reference sequence). The CDR3 loop reads CASSLEGLADEQFF. CDR3 sequence (DNA): TGTGCTAGCAGCTTAGAGGGACTAGCAGATGAGCAGTTCTTC. Looking up the rest from reference TRBV7-7 and TRBJ2-1 gives the full variable domain: GAGVSQSPRYKVTKRGQDVTLRCDPISSHATLYWYQQALGQGPEFLTYFNYEAQPDKSGLPSDRFSAERPEGSISTLTIQRTEQRDSAMYRCASSLEGLADEQFFGPGTRLTVL.

This clone was detected only a few times. This chain uses TRBV19 with TRBJ1-1; 10 bases align to TRBD1. The CDR3 runs 16 residues. In germline, CDR1 is LNHDA, CDR2 SQIVND (reference sequence). V lost 2 bases, J lost 4 bases, and 7 bases stayed unmatched. CDR3 DNA sequence: TGTGCCAGTAGTATATGGGGACAGGGGTTGAGCACTGAAGCTTTCTTT. Its protein product is CASSIWGQGLSTEAFF.

The genes are TRBV9 and TRBJ2-1; D gene ambiguous. The CDR3 totals 17 residues. Deletions cut 3 bases from V and 0 bases from J, with 16 bases between. Germline V gene data show CDR1 as SGDLS and CDR2 as YYNGEE. CDR3: CASSAYAVPSSYNEQFF. CDR3 bases: TGTGCCAGCAGCGCCTACGCCGTACCGAGCTCCTACAATGAGCAGTTCTTC. Full variable domain (outside the CDR3, taken from reference TRBV9 and TRBJ2-1): DSGVTQTPKHLITATGQRVTLRCSPRSGDLSVYWYQQSLDQGLQFLIQYYNGEERAKGNILERFSAQQFPDLHSELNLSSLELGDSALYFCASSAYAVPSSYNEQFFGPGTRLTVL.

In this sample, this clone turned up a few times. This sequence joins TRBV6-5 and TRBJ2-1; TRBD2 aligns across 13 bases. Germline V gene lookup returns CDR1 MNHEY and CDR2 SVGAGI. The CDR3 covers 15 residues. The junction had 9 bases not matched to a gene; V was cut back by 10 bases and J by 6 bases. CDR3 in amino acids: CATTKTSGRSNEQFF. The CDR3 coding sequence is TGTGCCACGACGAAGACTAGCGGGAGGTCCAATGAGCAGTTCTTC.

The V and J genes are TRBV7-8 and TRBJ2-5; weak D call: TRBD2 (5 bases). CDR3 length: 17 residues. The germline CDR1 and CDR2 sequences are SGHVS and FQNEAQ. Trimming took off 3 bases at V and 3 bases at J, with 20 bases between the two ends. DNA of the CDR3: TGTGCCAGCAGCTTTCCCCCCGGTGAGGGAGCAAAAGAGACCCAGTACTTC. Encoded protein: CASSFPPGEGAKETQYF.

The rearrangement links TRBV7-8 to TRBJ2-7, with D tentatively TRBD1 (6 bases). Germline CDR1 and CDR2: SGHVS and FQNEAQ. Trimming shortened V by 5 bases and J by 4 bases, and 15 bases separated the two germline ends. The CDR3 totals 14 residues. The CDR3: CASSVGTQDYEQYF. Written as DNA, the CDR3 is TGTGCCAGCAGCGTCGGGACACAGGATTACGAGCAGTACTTC.

The chain has TRBV2 and TRBJ2-7; tentatively, D is TRBD1 (6 bases). V lost 5 bases and J 5 bases, leaving 13 bases between the germline ends. The CDR3 is 13 residues long. CDR1 is SNHLY, CDR2 FYNNEI, per germline. This chain's CDR3 is CASSIGTIDEQYF. The CDR3 DNA sequence: TGTGCCAGCAGTATCGGGACAATCGACGAGCAGTACTTC.

This chain links TRBV28 with TRBJ1-2; weak D call: TRBD1 (5 bases). Trimming removed 7 bases at V and 8 bases at J, with 17 bases between. CDR1 is MDHEN and CDR2 is SYDVKM in the germline V gene. CDR3 length equals 13 residues. CDR3 protein: CASTRDRRGGYTF. The CDR3, as DNA: TGTGCCAGCACCAGAGATCGGAGGGGAGGCTACACCTTC.

The gene calls are TRBV18 and TRBJ2-2; D unclear. CDR1 is KGHSH, CDR2 LQKENI, per germline. V was clipped by 1 base and J by 0 bases, with 9 bases between them. This CDR3 spans 16 amino acids. CDR3 bases: TGTGCCAGCTCACCACAGCCGCCAACGAACACCGGGGAGCTGTTTTTT. This translates into CASSPQPPTNTGELFF.

The chain joins TRBV30 to TRBJ1-1, with D possibly being TRBD1 (6 bases). CDR3 length: 11 residues. The germline V gene encodes CDR1 GTSNPN and CDR2 SVGIG (reference sequence). Trimming removed 2 bases at V and 11 bases at J, with 12 bases between. The CDR3, as DNA: TGTGCCTGGAGTAGCGGGGGCGATGCTTTCTTT. This gives the protein CAWSSGGDAFF. Full variable domain (missing parts from reference TRBV30 and TRBJ1-1): SQTIHQWPATLVQPVGSPLSLECTVEGTSNPNLYWYRQAAGRGLQLLFYSVGIGQISSEVPQNLSASRPQDRQFILSSKKLLLSDSGFYLCAWSSGGDAFFGQGTRLTVV.

V is TRBV29-1 and J is TRBJ1-1; the match to TRBD1 covers 10 bases. The CDR3 has 13 residues. Germline V gene lookup returns CDR1 SQVTM and CDR2 ANQGSEA. Germline trimming cut 4 bases from V and 7 bases from J; bases unmatched to any gene: 6. CDR3 DNA: TGCAGCGTTGTGACAGGGGGCTGGGATGAAGCTTTCTTT. It specifies CSVVTGGWDEAFF.

The chain uses TRBV7-2 and TRBJ2-7; 15 bases map to TRBD2. The trim removed 4 bases at V and 1 base at J, leaving 8 bases unmatched. This CDR3 is built from 18 residues. The V gene's germline CDR1 is SGHTA and CDR2 FQGNSA. The CDR3, as DNA: TGTGCCAGCAGCTACTGGACTAGCGGGAGGGCCGTTTCCTACGAGCAGTACTTC. It encodes CASSYWTSGRAVSYEQYF.

The rearrangement joins TRBV11-2 to TRBJ2-7; possibly TRBD1 for D (7 bases). V lost 5 bases, J lost 5 bases, and 19 bases lay in between. Germline CDR1 and CDR2: SGHAT and FQNNGV. The CDR3 covers 15 residues. The CDR3 sequence is CASSPRQGGFDEQYF. The CDR3 DNA follows: TGTGCCAGCAGCCCCCGACAGGGAGGATTTGACGAGCAGTACTTC.